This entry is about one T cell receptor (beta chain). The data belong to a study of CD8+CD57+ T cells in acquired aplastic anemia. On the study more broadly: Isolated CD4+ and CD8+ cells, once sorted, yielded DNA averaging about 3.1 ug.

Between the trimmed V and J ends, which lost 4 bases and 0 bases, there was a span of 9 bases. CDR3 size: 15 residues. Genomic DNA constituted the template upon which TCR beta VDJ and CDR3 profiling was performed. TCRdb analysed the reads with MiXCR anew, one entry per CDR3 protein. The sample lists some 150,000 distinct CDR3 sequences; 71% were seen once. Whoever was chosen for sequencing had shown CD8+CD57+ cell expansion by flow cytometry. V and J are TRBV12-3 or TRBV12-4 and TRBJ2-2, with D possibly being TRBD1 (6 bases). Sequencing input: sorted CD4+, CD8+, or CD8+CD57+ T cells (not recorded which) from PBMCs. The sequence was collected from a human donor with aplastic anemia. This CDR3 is CASSYDRSNTGELFF. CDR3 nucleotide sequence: TGTGCCAGCAGTTACGACAGGTCGAACACCGGGGAGCTGTTTTTT.